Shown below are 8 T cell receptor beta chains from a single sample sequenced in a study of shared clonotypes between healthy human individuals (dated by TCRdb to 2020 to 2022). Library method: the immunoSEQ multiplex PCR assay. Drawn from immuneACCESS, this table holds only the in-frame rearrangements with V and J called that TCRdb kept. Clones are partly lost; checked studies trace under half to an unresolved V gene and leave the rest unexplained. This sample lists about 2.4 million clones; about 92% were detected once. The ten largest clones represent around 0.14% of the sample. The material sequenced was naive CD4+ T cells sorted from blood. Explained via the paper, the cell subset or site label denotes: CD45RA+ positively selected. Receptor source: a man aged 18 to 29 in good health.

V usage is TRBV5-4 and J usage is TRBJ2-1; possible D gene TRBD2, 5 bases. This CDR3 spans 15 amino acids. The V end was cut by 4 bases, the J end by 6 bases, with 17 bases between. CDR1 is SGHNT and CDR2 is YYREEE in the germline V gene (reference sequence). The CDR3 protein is CASSPPGSRSNEQFF. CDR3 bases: TGTGCCAGCAGCCCTCCGGGGTCCAGATCCAATGAGCAGTTCTTC.

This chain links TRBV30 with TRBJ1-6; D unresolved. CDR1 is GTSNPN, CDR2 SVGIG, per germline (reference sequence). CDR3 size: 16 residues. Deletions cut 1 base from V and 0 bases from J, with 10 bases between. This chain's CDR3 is CAWSALRSSYNSPLHF. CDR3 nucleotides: TGTGCCTGGAGTGCCCTAAGGAGCTCCTATAATTCACCCCTCCACTTT.

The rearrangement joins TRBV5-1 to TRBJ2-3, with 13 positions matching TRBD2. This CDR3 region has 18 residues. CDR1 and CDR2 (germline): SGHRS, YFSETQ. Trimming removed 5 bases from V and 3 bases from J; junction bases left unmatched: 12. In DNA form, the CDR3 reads TGCGCCAGCAGTCGGACTAGCGGGAGCTTTTTGTTTACAGATACGCAGTATTTT. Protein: CASSRTSGSFLFTDTQYF.

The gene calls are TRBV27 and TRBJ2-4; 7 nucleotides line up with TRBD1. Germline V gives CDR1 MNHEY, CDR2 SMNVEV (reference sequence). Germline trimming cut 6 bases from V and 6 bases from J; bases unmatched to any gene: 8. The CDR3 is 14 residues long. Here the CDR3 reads CASSSTGKGNIQYF. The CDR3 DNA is TGTGCCAGCAGCTCGACAGGGAAGGGAAACATTCAGTACTTC.

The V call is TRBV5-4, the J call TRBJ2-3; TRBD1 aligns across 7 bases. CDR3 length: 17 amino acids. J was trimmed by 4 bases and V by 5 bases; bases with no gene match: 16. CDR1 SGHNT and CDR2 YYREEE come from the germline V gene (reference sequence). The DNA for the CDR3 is TGTGCCAGCAGTCCTCGACCGAGGCCGGGACAGCCAGATACGCAGTATTTT. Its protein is CASSPRPRPGQPDTQYF. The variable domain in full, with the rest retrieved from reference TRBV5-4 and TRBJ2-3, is ETGVTQSPTHLIKTRGQQVTLRCSSQSGHNTVSWYQQALGQGPQFIFQYYREEENGRGNFPPRFSGLQFPNYSSELNVNALELDDSALYLCASSPRPRPGQPDTQYFGPGTRLTVL.

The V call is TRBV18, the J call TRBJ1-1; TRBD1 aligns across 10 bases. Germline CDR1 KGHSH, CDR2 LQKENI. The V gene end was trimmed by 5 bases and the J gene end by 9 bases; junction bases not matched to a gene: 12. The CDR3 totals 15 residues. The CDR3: CASSLNTGQGKKAFF. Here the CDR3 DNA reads TGTGCCAGCTCATTAAACACGGGACAGGGGAAAAAAGCTTTCTTT.

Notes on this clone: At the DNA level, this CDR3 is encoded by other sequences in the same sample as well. The CDR3 region is CASSLGDLETQYF. In nucleotides, the CDR3 is TGTGCCAGCAGCTTAGGGGATCTAGAGACCCAGTACTTC. This chain uses TRBV11-2 with TRBJ2-5; no firm D call. The germline CDR1 and CDR2 sequences are SGHAT and FQNNGV. The CDR3 spans 13 residues. The V end was cut by 1 base, the J end by 4 bases, with 7 bases between.

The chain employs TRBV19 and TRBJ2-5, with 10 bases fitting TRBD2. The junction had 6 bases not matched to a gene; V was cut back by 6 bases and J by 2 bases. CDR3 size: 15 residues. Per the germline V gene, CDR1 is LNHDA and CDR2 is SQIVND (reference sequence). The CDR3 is CASRLGLAPQETQYF. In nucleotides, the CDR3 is TGTGCCAGTAGGCTGGGACTAGCGCCACAAGAGACCCAGTACTTC.